This TCR beta chain stems from a study of blood T cell repertoires in COVID-19. The V end was cut by 5 bases, the J end by 5 bases, with 15 bases between. From germline, CDR1 is SEHNR and CDR2 FQNEAQ (reference sequence). This CDR3 has 14 residues. The repertoire was sequenced with immunoSEQ multiplex PCR; TCRdb's copy has only in-frame clones and lacks some. The sample carries about 190,000 clones, around three quarters recorded once. The sequenced material came from PBMCs or T cells enriched from blood (not recorded which). The TCR was taken from a woman aged 50 to 60 with acute COVID-19. The chain combines TRBV7-9 with TRBJ1-1, with D uncertain. Written as DNA, the CDR3 is TGTGCCAGCAGCGCACGGGCCCCGGGGACTGAAGCTTTCTTT. Encoded protein: CASSARAPGTEAFF.